The next 8 T cell receptor beta chains were all read from a single sample in a study of blood T cell repertoires in COVID-19 (TCRdb year 2020). Library prep was done by the immunoSEQ multiplex PCR assay. The table comes from immuneACCESS by way of TCRdb, which keeps in-frame sequences with V and J called. Part of the clones is missing from these tables; in studies checked, under half for an unresolved V gene and the rest for unknown reasons. The table for this sample lists some 200,000 clones; around four fifths of them were counted only once. Around 15% of the sample is held by the ten biggest clonotypes. Sequenced input: PBMCs or T cells enriched from blood (not recorded which). Receptors were obtained from a woman aged 45-65 years who had recovered from COVID-19.

This rearrangement joins TRBV28 to TRBJ1-1, with 8 positions matching TRBD1. With 4 bases clipped from V and 4 bases from J, the junction kept 14 bases outside the gene matches. Looked up from germline, CDR1 is MDHEN and CDR2 is SYDVKM. The CDR3 is made up of 17 amino acids. The CDR3 spells CASSSAGGTAWGTEAFF. The DNA for the CDR3 is TGTGCCAGCAGTTCTGCAGGGGGCACCGCATGGGGCACTGAAGCTTTCTTT.

This chain connects TRBV19 to TRBJ1-1, with 9 bases aligning to TRBD1. Germline lookup yields CDR1 LNHDA and CDR2 SQIVND (reference sequence). With 1 base clipped from V and 4 bases from J, the junction kept 4 bases outside the gene matches. The CDR3 is 15 residues long. The CDR3, as DNA: TGTGCCAGTAGTATAGTAGGGACAGGGAGCACTGAAGCTTTCTTT. Translated: CASSIVGTGSTEAFF.

This chain links TRBV10-3 with TRBJ2-5; TRBD2 matches 8 bases. There are 14 residues in the CDR3. Germline CDR1 reads ENHRY; CDR2 reads SYGVKD. With 3 bases clipped from V and 5 bases from J, the junction kept 5 bases outside the gene matches. CDR3 amino acids: CAISDAGGRETQYF. The CDR3 bases are TGTGCCATCAGTGATGCGGGAGGAAGGGAGACCCAGTACTTC.

J is TRBJ1-5 and V is TRBV6-5; 8 nucleotides match TRBD1. With V trimmed by 4 bases and J by 3 bases, 8 bases remained unmatched. The CDR3 spans 16 residues. Germline V gene data show CDR1 as MNHEY and CDR2 as SVGAGI. This CDR3 is CASSSWTGRSNQPQHF. The CDR3 DNA reads as TGTGCCAGCAGTTCTTGGACAGGGCGATCCAATCAGCCCCAGCATTTT.

The rearrangement links TRBV5-4 to TRBJ1-2; TRBD1 matches 7 bases. The ends lost 2 bases at V and 5 bases at J; junction bases unmatched: 9. Germline V CDR1 and CDR2: SGHNT, YYREEE (reference sequence). The CDR3 is 15 amino acids. As DNA, the CDR3 is TGTGCCAGCAGCTTACAGGGGCCGACCCCGTATGGCTACACCTTC. It specifies CASSLQGPTPYGYTF.

This clone was seen only a few times. This sequence joins TRBV6-6 and TRBJ2-5, with 12 bases fitting TRBD2. Germline values: CDR1 MNHNY, CDR2 SVGAGI (reference sequence). Trimming at V came to 5 bases and at J to 4 bases, leaving 8 bases not matched to a gene. This CDR3 comprises 16 residues. This CDR3 is CASSRSTSGGGETQYF. The CDR3, as DNA: TGTGCCAGCAGTCGATCGACTAGCGGGGGAGGAGAGACCCAGTACTTC.

This clone was detected only once. The chain links TRBV11-3 to TRBJ2-1; 9 nucleotides line up with TRBD1. Looked up from germline, CDR1 is SGHNT and CDR2 is YENEEA. V lost 5 bases and J lost 9; bases outside the gene matches: 8. The CDR3 length is 14 residues. The CDR3 protein is CASSPDRGDGEQFF. CDR3 DNA sequence: TGTGCCAGCAGCCCGGACAGGGGCGATGGTGAGCAGTTCTTC.

The chain links TRBV7-9 to TRBJ2-3; 8 nucleotides line up with TRBD1. Trimming took 4 bases from V and 3 from J; bases not matched to a gene: 3. Germline V CDR1 and CDR2: SEHNR, FQNEAQ (reference sequence). There are 14 residues in the CDR3. The CDR3: CASSSDRETDTQYF. CDR3 bases: TGTGCCAGCAGCTCGGACAGGGAGACAGATACGCAGTATTTT.